A selection of T cell receptor beta chains follows, all from one sample in a study of cytotoxic CD8 clonotypes in ibrutinib-treated CLL. Assay used: immunoSEQ multiplex PCR; TCRdb lists only in-frame clones, some missing. Among almost 250,000 clones listed, 60% to 75% were seen once. The source material was PBMCs, sampled after 24 months of ibrutinib treatment. These receptors all stem from a human donor with chronic lymphocytic leukemia. Each CDR3 is given with its conserved first and last residue. The D gene is left open where the match is weak. Expanded clones are given a class, and other clones once, few, many or no size at all.

D gene: TRBD1
J gene: TRBJ2-7
clone size: NA
V gene: TRBV19
CDR3 DNA: TGTGCCAGTAGTATGCACCGGGACAGGGGGAACGAGCAGTACTTC
CDR3 protein: CASSMHRDRGNEQYF

D gene: NA
J gene: TRBJ1-2
clone size: NA
V gene: TRBV28
CDR3 DNA: TGTGCCAGCAGCGGACAGAACTATGGCTACACCTTC
CDR3 protein: CASSGQNYGYTF

D gene: NA
J gene: TRBJ1-4
clone size: NA
V gene: TRBV11-1
CDR3 DNA: TGTGCCAGCGCCTTTGAAGCAACTAATGAAAAACTGTTTTTT
CDR3 protein: CASAFEATNEKLFF

D gene: NA
J gene: TRBJ1-4
clone size: few
V gene: TRBV7-9
CDR3 DNA: TGTGCCAGCAGCTCCGGGGGGGATACAAGGACCCAACTGTTTTTT
CDR3 protein: CASSSGGDTRTQLFF

D gene: NA
J gene: TRBJ2-7
clone size: NA
V gene: TRBV29-1
CDR3 DNA: TGCAGCGTGGCGCGACCGTCCCCTTACGAGCAGTACTTC
CDR3 protein: CSVARPSPYEQYF

D gene: TRBD1
J gene: TRBJ1-1
clone size: NA
V gene: TRBV28
CDR3 DNA: TGTGCCAGCAGTCAGGGACAGTTGAACACTGAAGCTTTCTTT
CDR3 protein: CASSQGQLNTEAFF

D gene: TRBD1
J gene: TRBJ1-5
clone size: NA
V gene: TRBV4-1
CDR3 DNA: TGCGCCAGCAGTCCGACAGGGGGTTGGAATCAGCCCCAGCATTTT
CDR3 protein: CASSPTGGWNQPQHF

D gene: TRBD2
J gene: TRBJ2-1
clone size: NA
V gene: TRBV9
CDR3 DNA: TGTGCCAGCAGCTACCGGGACTACGCTCACGATGAGCAGTTCTTC
CDR3 protein: CASSYRDYAHDEQFF

D gene: TRBD1
J gene: TRBJ1-1
clone size: NA
V gene: TRBV19
CDR3 DNA: TGTGCCAGTAGATCGGGACAGGTACCTTCCGCTGAAGCTTTCTTT
CDR3 protein: CASRSGQVPSAEAFF

D gene: NA
J gene: TRBJ1-5
clone size: NA
V gene: TRBV7-2
CDR3 DNA: TGTGCCAGCAGCTCCCCAGGAAGGAGGGGTAGCAATCAGCCCCAGCATTTT
CDR3 protein: CASSSPGRRGSNQPQHF

D gene: NA
J gene: TRBJ2-3
clone size: NA
V gene: TRBV4-2
CDR3 DNA: TGTGCCAGCAGCCAAGGTCCGGGCCAGGTTTTCACAGATACGCAGTATTTT
CDR3 protein: CASSQGPGQVFTDTQYF

D gene: NA
J gene: TRBJ2-7
clone size: once
V gene: TRBV7-2
CDR3 DNA: TGTGCCAGCAGCTTAGCTTCGTGGGAGAATCGCTACGAGCAGTACTTC
CDR3 protein: CASSLASWENRYEQYF